A single sample gave rise to the 12 T cell receptor beta chains below, sequenced in a study of early T cells in non-severe SARS-CoV-2 infection. MiXCR was run by TCRdb on the 5' RACE reads, yielding one entry per CDR3 protein. The table has tens of thousands of distinct CDR3 sequences, approximately 6.2% seen once. Specimen: whole blood, collected at baseline. The receptor set was obtained from an adult who was a healthcare worker with PCR-confirmed SARS-CoV-2 infection or an uninfected control (not recorded which).

In this sample, this clonotype turned up a few times. The chain is built from TRBV30 and TRBJ2-7; D gene ambiguous. Germline V gene lookup returns CDR1 GTSNPN and CDR2 SVGIG (reference sequence). The CDR3 sequence is 12 residues long. V lost 3 bases, J lost 7 bases, and 13 bases lay in between. CDR3 bases: TGTGCCTGGAGGGACGAAATGTATGAGCAGTACTTC. Translated, it gives CAWRDEMYEQYF. Full variable domain (remainder filled in from reference TRBV30 and TRBJ2-7): SQTIHQWPATLVQPVGSPLSLECTVEGTSNPNLYWYRQAAGRGLQLLFYSVGIGQISSEVPQNLSASRPQDRQFILSSKKLLLSDSGFYLCAWRDEMYEQYFGPGTRLTVT.

This clonotype appeared many times. V is TRBV11-2 and J is TRBJ2-5, with a possible D match to TRBD2 (5 bases). The length of the CDR3 is 14 residues. With 1 base removed from V and 5 bases from J, the gap between germline ends came to 11 bases. The V gene's germline CDR1 is SGHAT and CDR2 FQNNGV. As DNA, the CDR3 is TGTGCCAGCAGCTTAGGTCGGGGTTGGGAGACCCAGTACTTC. It codes for CASSLGRGWETQYF.

This clonotype was counted at least ten times. V and J are TRBV4-3 and TRBJ1-3; a weak D match, TRBD1 (5 bases). The CDR3 covers 15 residues. Trimming removed 0 bases from V and 2 bases from J, with 8 bases in between. Germline assignment: CDR1 LGHNA and CDR2 YSLEER. The CDR3 region is CASSQDREAGNTIYF. For the CDR3, the DNA is TGCGCCAGCAGCCAAGACAGGGAAGCTGGAAACACCATATATTTT.

This clonotype occurred many times. The chain combines TRBV6-5 with TRBJ2-2, with D perhaps TRBD1 (5 bases). Per the germline V gene, CDR1 is MNHEY and CDR2 is SVGAGI. Trimming cost V 2 bases and J 3 bases, with 7 bases left between them. CDR3 length: 14 residues. The CDR3 DNA sequence: TGTGCCAGCAGTTACGCAGGGTACACCGGGGAGCTGTTTTTT. It specifies CASSYAGYTGELFF.

The table lists this clonotype with a few counts. The rearrangement links TRBV30 to TRBJ1-1, with D perhaps matching TRBD1 (5 bases). The length of the CDR3 is 18 residues. Looked up from germline, CDR1 is GTSNPN and CDR2 is SVGIG (reference sequence). Trimming took off 1 base at V and 1 base at J, with 22 bases between the two ends. The DNA for the CDR3 is TGTGCCTGGAGTGCCTACATAATTCCCGGGACCGCGAACACTGAAGCTTTCTTT. It codes for CAWSAYIIPGTANTEAFF.

The chain uses TRBV27 and TRBJ2-7; 7 positions match TRBD1. There are 14 residues in the CDR3. V trimming: 0 bases; J trimming: 3 bases; junction bases outside the gene matches: 2. Germline CDR1 MNHEY, CDR2 SMNVEV (reference sequence). CDR3 loop: CASSLSGGGYEQYF. The CDR3 nucleotides read TGTGCCAGCAGTTTATCAGGGGGCGGCTACGAGCAGTACTTC.

This clonotype was counted ten times or more. This chain joins TRBV28 and TRBJ2-1; weak D call: TRBD1 (5 bases). The germline V and J ends were trimmed by 5 bases and 5 bases, with 13 bases remaining between them. The CDR3 runs 14 residues. Germline CDR1 MDHEN, CDR2 SYDVKM. The CDR3 here is CASSKRTGHNEQFF. The CDR3 coding sequence is TGTGCCAGCAGTAAACGCACAGGACACAATGAGCAGTTCTTC. Complete variable domain (other parts from reference TRBV28 and TRBJ2-1): DVKVTQSSRYLVKRTGEKVFLECVQDMDHENMFWYRQDPGLGLRLIYFSYDVKMKEKGDIPEGYSVSREKKERFSLILESASTNQTSMYLCASSKRTGHNEQFFGPGTRLTVL.

This clonotype came up many times. The genes are TRBV30 and TRBJ1-1; no firm D call. The V and J ends lost 0 bases and 2 bases respectively, with 7 bases between them. The CDR3 runs to 13 residues. Germline CDR1 and CDR2: GTSNPN and SVGIG (reference sequence). For the CDR3, the DNA is TGTGCCTGGAGTGTAAGCAGAAACACTGAAGCTTTCTTT. Translating gives CAWSVSRNTEAFF.

This clonotype was found many times. One end of the junction fails to match germline, which may point to a read error. The rearrangement joins TRBV6-6 to TRBJ1-4, with 8 positions matching TRBD1. The germline V gene encodes CDR1 MNHNY and CDR2 SVGAGI (reference sequence). This CDR3 has 14 residues. The CDR3 nucleotides are TGTGCCAGCATCCCAGGGGGCTCTAAAGAAAAACTGTTTTTT. The encoded protein is CASIPGGSKEKLFF.

This clonotype was seen only a few times. CDR3 sequence: CASSRLGQGVGNTIYF. In DNA form, the CDR3 reads TGTGCCAGCAGCCGTTTGGGACAGGGGGTTGGAAACACCATATATTTT. The genes are TRBV6-4 and TRBJ1-3; 11 nucleotides align to TRBD1. The J segment lost 3 bases and the V segment lost 6 bases, leaving 7 bases of the junction unmatched. Germline V CDR1 and CDR2: MRHNA, SNTAGT. The CDR3 loop spans 16 amino acids.

This clonotype has at least ten counts. The gene calls are TRBV6-5 and TRBJ2-7; 11 nucleotides match TRBD1. The germline V gene encodes CDR1 MNHEY and CDR2 SVGAGI. The CDR3 has 15 amino acids. V lost 2 bases to trimming and J lost 3 bases; unmatched junction nucleotides: 3. CDR3 region: CASSYPGTGGYEQYF. CDR3 sequence (DNA): TGTGCCAGCAGTTACCCCGGGACAGGGGGCTACGAGCAGTACTTC.

The CDR3 spells CSAERQGNEQYF. CDR3 coding DNA: TGCAGTGCTGAACGACAGGGGAACGAGCAGTACTTC. This chain links TRBV20-1 with TRBJ2-7; 8 bases are shared with TRBD1. The CDR3 has 12 amino acids. Germline lookup yields CDR1 DFQATT and CDR2 SNEGSKA (reference sequence). The J segment lost 5 bases and the V segment lost 5 bases, leaving 5 bases of the junction unmatched.